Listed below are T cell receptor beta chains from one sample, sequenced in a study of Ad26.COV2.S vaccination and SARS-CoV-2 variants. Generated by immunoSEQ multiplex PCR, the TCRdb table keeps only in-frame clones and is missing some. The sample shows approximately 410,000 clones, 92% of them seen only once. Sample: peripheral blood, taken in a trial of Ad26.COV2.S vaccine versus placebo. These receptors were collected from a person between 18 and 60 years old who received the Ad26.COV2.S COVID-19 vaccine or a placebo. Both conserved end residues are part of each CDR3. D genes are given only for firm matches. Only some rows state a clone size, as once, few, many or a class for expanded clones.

CDR3: CASSPMGGGGGYTF
DNA: TGTGCCAGCAGCCCGATGGGGGGAGGAGGCGGCTACACCTTC
D: NA
V: TRBV5-6
J: TRBJ1-2
size: few

CDR3: CASSQDQGSPQETQYF
DNA: TGCGCCAGCAGCCAAGATCAGGGCTCCCCTCAAGAGACCCAGTACTTC
D: NA
V: TRBV4-3
J: TRBJ2-5
size: few

CDR3: CASGFSAGAYNEQFF
DNA: TGTGCTAGTGGTTTCAGTGCGGGGGCATACAATGAGCAGTTCTTC
D: NA
V: TRBV12-5
J: TRBJ2-1
size: NA

CDR3: CSALTHEQYF
DNA: TGCAGTGCACTTACCCACGAGCAGTACTTC
D: NA
V: TRBV20-1
J: TRBJ2-7
size: NA

CDR3: CASSGTGAGVAYGNTIYF
DNA: TGTGCCAGCAGTGGCACCGGGGCAGGGGTCGCCTATGGAAACACCATATATTTT
D: NA
V: TRBV27
J: TRBJ1-3
size: NA

CDR3: CASGGTGMATDTQYF
DNA: TGTGCCAGCGGAGGGACAGGGATGGCGACAGATACGCAGTATTTT
D: TRBD1
V: TRBV6-5
J: TRBJ2-3
size: NA

CDR3: CASSISGIGTAGEAFF
DNA: TGTGCCAGTAGTATTTCAGGGATCGGGACAGCTGGAGAAGCTTTCTTT
D: TRBD1
V: TRBV19
J: TRBJ1-1
size: NA

CDR3: CASSQIGGETQYF
DNA: TGTGCCAGCAGCCAAATTGGAGGGGAGACCCAGTACTTC
D: NA
V: TRBV6-6
J: TRBJ2-5
size: NA

CDR3: CASSTGRLADSTIYF
DNA: TGTGCCAGCAGTACCGGGCGGCTCGCGGACAGCACCATATATTTT
D: NA
V: TRBV2
J: TRBJ1-3
size: NA

CDR3: CASSPVRLNNEQFF
DNA: TGTGCCAGCAGCCCCGTCCGGCTGAACAATGAGCAGTTCTTC
D: NA
V: TRBV7-2
J: TRBJ2-1
size: NA

CDR3: CASSSDRGYEQYF
DNA: TGTGCCAGCAGCTCGGACAGGGGCTACGAGCAGTACTTC
D: TRBD1
V: TRBV5-4
J: TRBJ2-7
size: NA

CDR3: CASSQQDGNYGYTF
DNA: TGCGCCAGCAGCCAACAGGACGGAAACTATGGCTACACCTTC
D: NA
V: TRBV4-3
J: TRBJ1-2
size: NA

CDR3: CASSPQQGSYEQYF
DNA: TGTGCCAGCAGCCCCCAGCAGGGCTCCTACGAGCAGTACTTC
D: NA
V: TRBV7-9
J: TRBJ2-7
size: few

CDR3: CASSPLRSPLHF
DNA: TGTGCCAGCAGTCCCCTGCGGTCACCCCTCCACTTT
D: NA
V: TRBV28
J: TRBJ1-6
size: NA

CDR3: CASSVAGGLSEQFF
DNA: TGCGCCAGCAGCGTAGCGGGGGGACTCAGTGAGCAGTTCTTC
D: TRBD2
V: TRBV5-1
J: TRBJ2-1
size: once

CDR3: CASSLDRGGYTF
DNA: TGCGCCAGCAGCTTGGACAGGGGAGGCTACACCTTC
D: TRBD1
V: TRBV5-1
J: TRBJ1-2
size: few

CDR3: CASSIARWGNFNEQFF
DNA: TGTGCCAGTAGTATAGCAAGGTGGGGGAACTTTAATGAGCAGTTCTTC
D: NA
V: TRBV19
J: TRBJ2-1
size: NA

CDR3: CASSPNSQGRKYGYTF
DNA: TGTGCCAGCTCGCCAAACTCTCAGGGTCGAAAGTATGGCTACACCTTC
D: NA
V: TRBV18
J: TRBJ1-2
size: NA

CDR3: CASSLRVSSDSSYNEQFF
DNA: TGTGCCAGCAGCTTAAGAGTAAGCTCCGATAGCTCCTACAATGAGCAGTTCTTC
D: NA
V: TRBV7-8
J: TRBJ2-1
size: NA

CDR3: CASSEETGNSPLHF
DNA: TGTGCCAGCAGTGAAGAGACAGGGAATTCACCCCTCCACTTT
D: TRBD1
V: TRBV2
J: TRBJ1-6
size: NA

CDR3: CASRGRPSTDTQYF
DNA: TGTGCCAGCAGGGGACGTCCTAGCACAGATACGCAGTATTTT
D: NA
V: TRBV6-5
J: TRBJ2-3
size: NA

CDR3: CASSYQTGHYGYTF
DNA: TGTGCCAGCAGTTATCAGACAGGCCACTATGGCTACACCTTC
D: NA
V: TRBV28
J: TRBJ1-2
size: NA

CDR3: CASSSPTGGHYEQYF
DNA: TGTGCCAGCAGCTCGCCGACAGGTGGACATTACGAGCAGTACTTC
D: NA
V: TRBV7-2
J: TRBJ2-7
size: NA

CDR3: CASSRGQGGGQPQHF
DNA: TGTGCCAGCAGCCGCGGACAGGGCGGGGGTCAGCCCCAGCATTTT
D: TRBD1
V: TRBV5-6
J: TRBJ1-5
size: NA

CDR3: CASSLGFVRSGRDGYTF
DNA: TGTGCCAGCAGCTTGGGGTTTGTGCGGTCAGGGAGGGACGGCTACACCTTC
D: NA
V: TRBV5-8
J: TRBJ1-2
size: few

CDR3: CAISDPSLGADAYEQYF
DNA: TGTGCCATCAGTGACCCCAGTTTGGGGGCGGATGCCTACGAGCAGTACTTC
D: NA
V: TRBV10-3
J: TRBJ2-7
size: NA

CDR3: CASSQDPGNYTF
DNA: TGTGCCAGCAGCCAAGATCCGGGGAATTACACCTTC
D: NA
V: TRBV3-1/TRBV3-2
J: TRBJ1-2
size: once

CDR3: CSVEYPGQANEKLFF
DNA: TGCAGCGTTGAATATCCGGGACAGGCTAATGAAAAACTGTTTTTT
D: TRBD1
V: TRBV29-1
J: TRBJ1-4
size: NA

CDR3: CASSPDYNSPLHF
DNA: TGTGCCAGCAGTCCTGATTATAATTCACCCCTCCACTTT
D: NA
V: TRBV12-3/TRBV12-4
J: TRBJ1-6
size: few

CDR3: CATSRQVNAYEQYF
DNA: TGTGCCACATCAAGACAGGTCAACGCCTACGAGCAGTACTTC
D: NA
V: TRBV27
J: TRBJ2-7
size: few

CDR3: CASSSPGRNTEAFF
DNA: TGTGCCAGCAGTTCTCCAGGGAGGAACACTGAAGCTTTCTTT
D: NA
V: TRBV27
J: TRBJ1-1
size: NA

CDR3: CASSPWDSSSYNEQFF
DNA: TGTGCCAGCTCACCCTGGGACAGTAGCTCCTACAATGAGCAGTTCTTC
D: TRBD1
V: TRBV18
J: TRBJ2-1
size: NA